This T cell receptor (beta chain) is drawn from a study of immune evolution from preneoplasia to lung adenocarcinoma. This clone was seen once. The CDR3 totals 14 residues. CDR1 is WSHSY and CDR2 is SAAADI in the germline V gene. V was pared by 8 bases and J by 5 bases, with 8 bases of the junction left unmatched. Sequenced by immunoSEQ multiplex PCR; TCRdb stores in-frame clones only, minus some. In the table there are around 4,000 clones, roughly 80% of which are singletons. This clonotype was obtained from a person in their 60s with lung adenocarcinoma. This sequence joins TRBV10-2 and TRBJ2-7; TRBD1 matches at 11 bases. Sequenced material: FFPE minimally invasive lung adenocarcinoma tissue. CDR3 amino acids: CASREDRGPDEQYF. The CDR3 bases are TGCGCCAGCCGGGAGGACAGGGGGCCGGACGAGCAGTACTTC.